The entry below describes one TCR beta chain. Antigen unknown. This specimen belongs to a study of OX40 agonist ivuxolimab in advanced cancers. Study-wide background: The dose-escalation group included hepatocellular carcinoma, melanoma, renal cell carcinoma and head and neck cancer. Study results and caveats: Fewer expanded clones were found on average in CD4+ than in CD8+ T cells.

The CDR3 has 14 residues. CDR1 is SQVTM, CDR2 ANQGSEA, per germline. The V end was cut by 6 bases, the J end by 9 bases, with 24 bases between. Here immunoSEQ multiplex PCR was the method, and the copy in TCRdb shows in-frame clones only, minus some. This table holds about 19,000 clones, roughly 90% found once. The specimen was CD4+ or CD8+ T cells sorted from blood, collected in a trial of the OX40 agonist ivuxolimab. This sequence was found in an adult with an advanced solid tumor such as melanoma, head and neck, liver or kidney cancer. The chain uses TRBV29-1 and TRBJ2-7; tentative D call: TRBD1 (6 bases). The CDR3 nucleotides read TGCAGCGTGGGGTCCCGGGACACGATAGGCGGGCAGTACTTC. As protein: CSVGSRDTIGGQYF.